This T cell receptor (beta chain) was retrieved from a study of T cell responses to AZD1222 COVID-19 vaccine. Study-wide points: At study baseline, merely six AZD1222 recipients were seropositive. Donors were mostly white British, more females; clonal diversity possibly underestimated.

Of note for this clone: The antigen is unknown.

The protocol was immunoSEQ multiplex PCR, while the TCRdb copy is restricted to in-frame clones and leaves out a portion. There are approximately 100,000 clones in the sample; roughly nine tenths occur only once, and less than 5.5% lies in the top ten. The CDR3 consists of 16 residues. Per germline, CDR1 SEHNR and CDR2 FQNEAQ (reference sequence). V dropped 1 base and J dropped 5 bases, with 17 bases sitting between them. The receptor was isolated from an adult who received the AZD1222 COVID-19 vaccine. The V call is TRBV7-9, the J call TRBJ2-5; either TRBD1 or TRBD2 may fit D (5 bases each). Sequencing used peripheral blood, obtained 28 days after the second AZD1222 dose. DNA for the CDR3: TGTGCCAGCAGCTTAGAGGTAGCAGGGAGATGGGAGACCCAGTACTTC. The encoded protein is CASSLEVAGRWETQYF.